The following is a T cell receptor (beta chain) sequence with its context. Germline is not matched at one junction end, which may reflect a read error. This sample is part of a study of blood T cell repertoires in COVID-19. Sequencing was performed with immunoSEQ multiplex PCR; in TCRdb, only in-frame clones are kept and a portion is missing. Altogether more than 300,000 clones are present, roughly 87% being singletons, with the ten largest covering approximately 5.3%. CDR3 length equals 14 residues. The V gene's germline CDR1 is SGHKS and CDR2 YYEKEE (reference sequence). The chain has TRBV5-5 and TRBJ2-5, with D uncertain. The receptor was derived from a woman aged 25 to 45 who had recovered from COVID-19. Sequences were obtained from PBMCs or T cells enriched from blood (not recorded which). The CDR3 region is CASSLELLQETQYF. DNA of the CDR3: TGTGCCAGCAGTTTGGAACTCCTCCAAGAGACCCAGTACTTC.